The rows below give T cell receptor beta chains drawn from one sample of a study of blood T cell repertoires in COVID-19. The assay was immunoSEQ multiplex PCR, and TCRdb's table has in-frame clones only and misses some. The sample holds 130,000 to 150,000 clones, over 80% seen once. Sequencing used PBMCs or T cells enriched from blood (not recorded which). The receptors derive from a man aged 55 to 70 who had recovered from COVID-19. Both conserved end residues are part of each CDR3. D genes are given only for firm matches. Clone size is stated in some rows and not others, as once, few, many or a class when expanded.

TRBD2	TRBJ2-1	16	TRBV5-1	-	CASSSGRLAGVLEQFF	TGCGCCAGCAGCTCCGGAAGACTAGCGGGGGTGCTGGAGCAGTTCTTC
TRBD1	TRBJ1-1	12	TRBV12-3/TRBV12-4	-	CASRRGQGEAFF	TGTGCCAGCAGACGAGGACAGGGGGAAGCTTTCTTT
-	TRBJ2-7	13	TRBV6-4	-	CASSVGPGYEQYF	TGTGCCAGCAGTGTGGGCCCCGGTTACGAGCAGTACTTC
-	TRBJ1-1	14	TRBV9	once	CASSVIHGNTEAFF	TGTGCCAGCAGCGTAATCCACGGGAACACTGAAGCTTTCTTT
TRBD1	TRBJ2-7	14	TRBV29-1	-	CSVDRDRGYGEQYF	TGCAGCGTCGACCGGGACAGGGGGTATGGCGAGCAGTACTTC
-	TRBJ2-4	12	TRBV28	-	CASNPNRDIQYF	TGTGCCAGCAACCCAAACAGGGACATTCAGTACTTC
-	TRBJ2-7	15	TRBV25-1	-	CASSDRTAGSYEQYF	TGTGCCAGCAGTGACCGGACAGCCGGATCCTACGAGCAGTACTTC
-	TRBJ2-1	16	TRBV3-1/TRBV3-2	-	CASSRRGGGVYNEQFF	TGTGCCAGCAGCCGCCGAGGAGGGGGCGTCTACAATGAGCAGTTCTTC
TRBD2	TRBJ2-1	18	TRBV7-9	-	CASSSQGLAGGSYNEQFF	TGTGCCAGCAGCTCGCAAGGACTAGCGGGGGGCTCCTACAATGAGCAGTTCTTC
-	TRBJ1-3	16	TRBV19	-	CASRTNHRASGNTIYF	TGTGCCAGTAGGACGAACCACAGGGCCTCTGGAAACACCATATATTTT
TRBD1	TRBJ2-7	15	TRBV5-5	-	CASSLAPGQTYEQYF	TGTGCCAGCAGCTTGGCTCCGGGACAGACCTACGAGCAGTACTTC
TRBD2	TRBJ2-3	17	TRBV7-6	-	CASSLAARTSGGDTQYF	TGTGCCAGCAGCTTAGCCGCAAGGACTAGCGGGGGCGATACGCAGTATTTT
-	TRBJ1-1	13	TRBV12-3/TRBV12-4	few	CASSRSGNTEAFF	TGTGCCAGCAGCCGGTCGGGGAACACTGAAGCTTTCTTT
TRBD2	TRBJ2-5	16	TRBV12-5	-	CASGSGLAGEGETQYF	TGTGCTAGTGGTTCTGGACTAGCGGGAGAGGGAGAGACCCAGTACTTC
-	TRBJ1-2	14	TRBV3-1/TRBV3-2	once	CASSPLAAEYGYTF	TGTGCCAGCAGCCCCCTCGCGGCTGAGTATGGCTACACCTTC
TRBD1	TRBJ2-1	14	TRBV28	once	CASGRQGRGNEQFF	TGTGCCAGCGGTAGACAGGGGCGAGGAAATGAGCAGTTCTTC
TRBD1	TRBJ1-2	14	TRBV7-3	-	CASSLGTGSNGYTF	TGTGCCAGCAGCTTAGGGACAGGGAGTAATGGCTACACCTTC
TRBD1	TRBJ1-6	14	TRBV19	-	CASRQGGRNSPLHF	TGTGCCAGTCGACAGGGGGGTCGTAATTCACCCCTCCACTTT
-	TRBJ1-5	18	TRBV15	-	CATSRDPPGTLGNQPQHF	TGTGCCACCAGCAGAGATCCACCCGGGACACTTGGCAATCAGCCCCAGCATTTT
TRBD2	TRBJ2-1	14	TRBV6-5	-	CASSRGGVYNEQFF	TGTGCCAGCAGCCGGGGGGGGGTCTACAATGAGCAGTTCTTC
TRBD1	TRBJ1-6	15	TRBV4-1	-	CASSQGQGYNSPLHF	TGCGCCAGCAGCCAAGGACAGGGGTATAATTCACCCCTCCACTTT
-	TRBJ1-1	16	TRBV3-1/TRBV3-2	-	CASSPLPRVVNTEAFF	TGTGCCAGCAGTCCTCTTCCCCGGGTCGTGAACACTGAAGCTTTCTTT
-	TRBJ1-6	13	TRBV7-3	-	CASSSKPGSPLHF	TGTGCCAGCAGCTCAAAGCCGGGTTCACCCCTCCACTTT
-	TRBJ1-6	14	TRBV18	-	CASSPTRGNSPLHF	TGTGCCAGCTCACCAACTCGGGGAAATTCACCCCTCCACTTT
TRBD1	TRBJ1-5	14	TRBV27	-	CASSVTGGVKPQHF	TGTGCCAGCAGTGTTACAGGGGGCGTGAAGCCCCAGCATTTT
-	TRBJ1-5	14	TRBV2	-	CASSSGRGGQPQHF	TGTGCCAGCAGTTCCGGCCGGGGTGGTCAGCCCCAGCATTTT
-	TRBJ1-6	12	TRBV30	-	CAWRDRHSPLHF	TGTGCCTGGAGAGACAGGCATTCACCCCTCCACTTT
-	TRBJ1-3	15	TRBV19	once	CASSATGRSGNTIYF	TGTGCCAGTAGTGCCACAGGGCGCTCTGGAAACACCATATATTTT
-	TRBJ1-4	16	TRBV7-9	once	CASSLVTAATNEKLFF	TGTGCCAGCAGCTTAGTAACGGCGGCAACTAATGAAAAACTGTTTTTT
-	TRBJ1-1	14	TRBV5-1	-	CASSFTGLNTEAFF	TGCGCCAGCAGCTTCACAGGGTTGAACACTGAAGCTTTCTTT
-	TRBJ2-1	14	TRBV25-1	-	CASSEDIRPNEQFF	TGTGCCAGCAGTGAAGACATACGCCCCAATGAGCAGTTCTTC
TRBD1	TRBJ1-2	11	TRBV28	-	CAQGDHYGYTF	TGTGCCCAGGGGGATCACTATGGCTACACCTTC
-	TRBJ1-2	13	TRBV27	-	CASSQMGVSGYTF	TGTGCCAGCAGCCAAATGGGAGTGAGTGGCTACACCTTC
TRBD1	TRBJ1-2	13	TRBV28	-	CASSFRDRDRYTF	TGTGCCAGCAGTTTTCGGGACAGGGACCGCTACACCTTC
-	TRBJ1-1	13	TRBV19	-	CASISRGNTEAFF	TGTGCCAGTATTTCCAGGGGGAACACTGAAGCTTTCTTT
-	TRBJ1-3	14	TRBV30	-	CAWSQGTSGNTIYF	TGTGCCTGGAGTCAAGGGACATCTGGAAACACCATATATTTT
-	TRBJ1-4	11	TRBV27	-	CASARAGELFF	TGTGCCAGCGCTAGGGCAGGGGAACTGTTTTTT
-	TRBJ1-1	12	TRBV19	-	CASRQSDTEAFF	TGTGCCAGTAGACAGTCGGACACTGAAGCTTTCTTT
-	TRBJ1-2	13	TRBV3-1/TRBV3-2	-	CASSPRQVQGYTF	TGTGCCAGCAGCCCCCGTCAGGTTCAGGGCTACACCTTC
TRBD2	TRBJ2-5	15	TRBV28	-	CASTLTSGKQETQYF	TGTGCCAGCACTTTGACTAGCGGAAAGCAAGAGACCCAGTACTTC
-	TRBJ2-1	15	TRBV5-8	few	CASSLPRSSYNEQFF	TGTGCCAGCAGCCTCCCACGGAGCTCCTACAATGAGCAGTTCTTC
-	TRBJ1-2	18	TRBV21-1	-	CASRDGSHRESLIYGYTF	TGTGCCAGCAGGGATGGGTCCCACAGGGAAAGTCTGATTTATGGCTACACCTTC
TRBD1	TRBJ1-5	15	TRBV30	-	CAWSAIGTGYQPQHF	TGTGCCTGGAGTGCCATCGGGACAGGGTATCAGCCCCAGCATTTT
-	TRBJ2-3	15	TRBV4-1	-	CASSQPERATDTQYF	TGCGCCAGCAGCCAACCCGAGCGGGCCACAGATACGCAGTATTTT
TRBD1	TRBJ1-5	15	TRBV19	-	CASRTGPNSNQPQHF	TGTGCCAGTAGGACAGGGCCGAATAGCAATCAGCCCCAGCATTTT
-	TRBJ2-3	15	TRBV5-8	-	CASSLRGRTTDTQYF	TGTGCCAGCAGCTTACGGGGGAGGACCACAGATACGCAGTATTTT
TRBD2	TRBJ2-3	15	TRBV6-4	-	CASSDSGSPTDTQYF	TGTGCCAGCAGTGATAGCGGGAGCCCCACAGATACGCAGTATTTT
TRBD1	TRBJ2-1	18	TRBV27	-	CASSGHWTGTTRVGEQFF	TGTGCCAGCAGTGGCCATTGGACAGGCACTACTAGGGTTGGTGAGCAGTTCTTC
-	TRBJ2-2	14	TRBV19	-	CASRDSQNTGELFF	TGTGCCAGTAGGGACTCGCAGAACACCGGGGAGCTGTTTTTT
-	TRBJ1-3	15	TRBV5-1	few	CASSLFGDSGNTIYF	TGCGCCAGCAGCTTGTTCGGGGATTCTGGAAACACCATATATTTT
-	TRBJ2-5	13	TRBV7-2	-	CASSLARQETQYF	TGTGCCAGCAGCTTAGCGAGGCAAGAGACCCAGTACTTC
-	TRBJ2-1	17	TRBV5-5	-	CASSFELLFSSYNEQFF	TGTGCCAGCAGCTTTGAACTCCTCTTTAGCTCCTACAATGAGCAGTTCTTC
TRBD1	TRBJ1-5	15	TRBV6-5	-	CASSLDRGFNQPQHF	TGTGCCAGCAGCCTGGACAGGGGGTTTAATCAACCCCAGCATTTT